These T cell receptor beta chains were read from a single sample in a study of PD-1 blockade in classical Hodgkin lymphoma. Clones were sequenced by immunoSEQ multiplex PCR, and TCRdb holds only the in-frame ones, with some missing. The top ten clones hold 22% of a sample with about 24,000 clones, 70% to 85% of them seen once. The source material was peripheral blood mononuclear cells (PBMCs), sampled before the fourth cycle of nivolumab. Receptor source: a human donor with classical Hodgkin lymphoma. The CDR3 runs from the conserved cysteine through the conserved F or W. Each record gives: V gene, D gene, J gene, clone size, CDR3 protein, CDR3 DNA. The D gene is left open where the match is weak. Some rows mark clone size as missing; the rest say once, few, many or name a class of expanded clone.

TRBV5-6	TRBD1	TRBJ1-5	NA	CASSYGQGSAQIQHF	TGTGCCAGCAGCTATGGACAGGGGTCTGCTCAGATTCAGCATTTT
TRBV5-1	NA	TRBJ1-5	NA	CASSLVPGNQPQHF	TGCGCCAGCAGCTTGGTCCCAGGCAATCAGCCCCAGCATTTT
TRBV6-7	TRBD1	TRBJ1-2	NA	CASREGTGGGYTF	TGTGCCAGCAGGGAAGGGACAGGGGGCGGCTACACCTTC
TRBV27	TRBD2	TRBJ2-7	NA	CASSKGLAGDPNEQYF	TGTGCCAGCAGCAAGGGACTAGCGGGAGACCCAAACGAGCAGTACTTC
TRBV10-3	NA	TRBJ2-6	NA	CATPRSGRNSGANVLTF	TGTGCCACCCCAAGGTCGGGGCGGAACTCTGGGGCCAACGTCCTGACTTTC
TRBV4-1	NA	TRBJ2-7	NA	CASSQDSGLAVEQYF	TGCGCCAGCAGCCAAGATTCCGGGTTGGCGGTCGAGCAGTACTTC
TRBV30	NA	TRBJ2-7	NA	CAWSVTGTYEQYF	TGTGCCTGGAGTGTTACCGGGACCTACGAGCAGTACTTC
TRBV5-4	TRBD1	TRBJ2-5	once	CASSLRDSKETQYF	TGTGCCAGCAGCCTCCGGGACAGTAAAGAGACCCAGTACTTC
TRBV5-5	TRBD1	TRBJ2-1	NA	CASSLEGQGSNEQFF	TGTGCCAGCAGCTTGGAAGGACAGGGTTCCAATGAGCAGTTCTTC
TRBV30	NA	TRBJ2-7	NA	CAGRTAVEWYF	TGTGCCGGCCGGACAGCCGTTGAGTGGTACTTC
TRBV19	TRBD1	TRBJ2-1	NA	CASSISEKGDRDDEQFF	TGTGCCAGTAGTATCTCCGAAAAGGGGGACAGGGACGATGAGCAGTTCTTC
TRBV15	NA	TRBJ2-2	NA	CATSPDRGSGELFF	TGTGCCACCAGCCCGGACCGGGGTTCCGGGGAGCTGTTTTTT
TRBV28	NA	TRBJ2-5	NA	CASSSGQNQETQYF	TGTGCCAGCAGTTCCGGACAGAACCAAGAGACCCAGTACTTC
TRBV19	NA	TRBJ1-1	NA	CASSISRSKGETSTEAFF	TGTGCCAGTAGTATTTCCCGGTCCAAGGGAGAGACAAGCACTGAAGCTTTCTTT
TRBV27	TRBD2	TRBJ2-5	once	CASTQYSGGQETQYF	TGTGCCAGCACTCAATATTCGGGGGGCCAAGAGACCCAGTACTTC
TRBV11-3	TRBD2	TRBJ2-5	NA	CASSLGVAGGRMEETQYF	TGTGCCAGCAGCTTAGGAGTAGCGGGGGGCCGAATGGAAGAGACCCAGTACTTC
TRBV10-3	NA	TRBJ2-7	NA	CAITAENSYEQYF	TGTGCCATCACTGCAGAAAACTCCTACGAGCAGTACTTC
TRBV5-1	TRBD2	TRBJ2-1	NA	CASSLGGTSILSSYNEQFF	TGCGCCAGCAGCTTGGGGGGGACTAGTATACTAAGCTCCTACAATGAGCAGTTCTTC